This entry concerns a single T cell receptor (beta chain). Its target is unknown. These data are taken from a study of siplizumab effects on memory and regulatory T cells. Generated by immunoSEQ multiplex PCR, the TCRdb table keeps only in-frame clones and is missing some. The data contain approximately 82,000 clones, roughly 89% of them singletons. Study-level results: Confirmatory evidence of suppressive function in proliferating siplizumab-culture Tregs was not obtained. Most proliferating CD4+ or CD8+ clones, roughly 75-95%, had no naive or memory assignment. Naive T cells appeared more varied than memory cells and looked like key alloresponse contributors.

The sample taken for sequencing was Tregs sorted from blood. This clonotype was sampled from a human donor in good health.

DNA of the CDR3: TGCGCCAGCAGCTCAACCACACAGGGGGCCACCTATAATTCACCCCTCCACTTT. It is translated as CASSSTTQGATYNSPLHF. J is TRBJ1-6 and V is TRBV5-1, with 9 bases that match TRBD1. Germline V gives CDR1 SGHRS, CDR2 YFSETQ. CDR3 length: 18 residues. V lost 3 bases and J lost 2; bases outside the gene matches: 9.